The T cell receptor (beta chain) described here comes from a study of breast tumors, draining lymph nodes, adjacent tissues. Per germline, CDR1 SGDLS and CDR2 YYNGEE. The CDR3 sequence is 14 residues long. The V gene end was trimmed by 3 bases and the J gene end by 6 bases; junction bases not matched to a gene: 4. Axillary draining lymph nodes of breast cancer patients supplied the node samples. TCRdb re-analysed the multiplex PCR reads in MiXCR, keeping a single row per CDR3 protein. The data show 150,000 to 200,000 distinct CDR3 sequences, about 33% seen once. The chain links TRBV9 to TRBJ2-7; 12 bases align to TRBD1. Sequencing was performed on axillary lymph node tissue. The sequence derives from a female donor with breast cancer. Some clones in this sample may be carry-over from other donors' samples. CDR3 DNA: TGTGCCAGCAGCGAGAGGGACAGGGGGCGCGAGCAGTACTTC. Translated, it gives CASSERDRGREQYF.